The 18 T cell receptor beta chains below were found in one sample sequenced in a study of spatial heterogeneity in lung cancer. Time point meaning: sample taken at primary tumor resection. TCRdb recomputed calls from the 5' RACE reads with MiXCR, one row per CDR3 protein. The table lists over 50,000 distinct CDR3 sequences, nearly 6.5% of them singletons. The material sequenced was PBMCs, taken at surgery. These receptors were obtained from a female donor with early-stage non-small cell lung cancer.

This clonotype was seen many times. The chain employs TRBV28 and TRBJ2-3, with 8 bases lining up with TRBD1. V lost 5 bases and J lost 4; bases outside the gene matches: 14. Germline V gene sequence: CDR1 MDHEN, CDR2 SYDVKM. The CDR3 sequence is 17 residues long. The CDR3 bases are TGTGCCAGCAGTCCATCGAGGACAGGGTCAAGCGCAGATACGCAGTATTTT. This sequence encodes CASSPSRTGSSADTQYF.

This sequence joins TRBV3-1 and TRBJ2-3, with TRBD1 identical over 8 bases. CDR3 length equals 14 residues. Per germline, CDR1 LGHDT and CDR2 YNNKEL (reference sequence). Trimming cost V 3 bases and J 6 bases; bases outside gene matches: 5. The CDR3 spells CASSHRQGRDTQYF. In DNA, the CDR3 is TGTGCCAGCAGCCATCGACAGGGGAGGGATACGCAGTATTTT.

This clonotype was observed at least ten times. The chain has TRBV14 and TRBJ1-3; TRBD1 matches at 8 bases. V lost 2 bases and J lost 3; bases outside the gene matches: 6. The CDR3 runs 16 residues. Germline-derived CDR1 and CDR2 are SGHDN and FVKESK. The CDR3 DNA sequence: TGTGCCAGCAGCCAATTGGGACAGGCAATTGGAAACACCATATATTTT. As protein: CASSQLGQAIGNTIYF.

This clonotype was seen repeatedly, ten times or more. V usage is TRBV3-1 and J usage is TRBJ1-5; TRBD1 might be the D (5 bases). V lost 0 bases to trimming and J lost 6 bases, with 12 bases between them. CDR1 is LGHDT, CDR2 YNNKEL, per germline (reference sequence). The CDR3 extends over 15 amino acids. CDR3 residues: CASSQDLAGRQPQHF. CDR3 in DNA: TGTGCCAGCAGCCAAGATCTAGCAGGGCGTCAGCCCCAGCATTTT.

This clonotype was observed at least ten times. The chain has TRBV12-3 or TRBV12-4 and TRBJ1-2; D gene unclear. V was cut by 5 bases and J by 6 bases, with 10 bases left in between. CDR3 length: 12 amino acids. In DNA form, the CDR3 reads TGTGCCAGCAGTGAAATATCGGATGGCTACACCTTC. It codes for CASSEISDGYTF.

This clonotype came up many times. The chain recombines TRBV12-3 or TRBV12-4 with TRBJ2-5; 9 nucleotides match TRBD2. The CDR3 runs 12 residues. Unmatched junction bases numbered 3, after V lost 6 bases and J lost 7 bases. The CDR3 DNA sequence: TGTGCCAGCAGACCGACTAGCGGGACCCAGTACTTC. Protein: CASRPTSGTQYF.

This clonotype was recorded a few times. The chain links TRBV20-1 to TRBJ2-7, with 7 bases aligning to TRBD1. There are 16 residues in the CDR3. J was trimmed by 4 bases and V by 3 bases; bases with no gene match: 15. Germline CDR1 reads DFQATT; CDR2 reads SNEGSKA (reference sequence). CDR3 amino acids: CSASLVSGQLTYEQYF. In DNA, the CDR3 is TGCAGTGCTAGTCTCGTTTCGGGACAGTTGACATACGAGCAGTACTTC.

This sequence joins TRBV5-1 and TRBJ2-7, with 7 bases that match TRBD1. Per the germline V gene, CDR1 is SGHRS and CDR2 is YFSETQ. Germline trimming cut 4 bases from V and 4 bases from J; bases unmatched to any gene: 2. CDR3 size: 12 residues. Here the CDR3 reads CASSEQGYEQYF. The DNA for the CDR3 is TGCGCCAGCAGCGAACAGGGGTACGAGCAGTACTTC.

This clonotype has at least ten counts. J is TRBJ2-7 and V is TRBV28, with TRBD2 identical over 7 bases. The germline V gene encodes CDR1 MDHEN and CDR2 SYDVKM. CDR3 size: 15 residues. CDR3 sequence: CASSPGLLFSAGFQV. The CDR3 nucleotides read TGTGCCAGCAGTCCGGGACTACTTTTTTCAGCGGGGTTCCAAGTC.

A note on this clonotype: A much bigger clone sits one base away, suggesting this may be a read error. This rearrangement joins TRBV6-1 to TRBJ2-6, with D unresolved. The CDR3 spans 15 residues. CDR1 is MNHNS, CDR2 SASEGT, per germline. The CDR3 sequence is CASSEWSSGTNVLTF. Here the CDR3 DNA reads TGTGCCAGCAGTGAGTGGAGCTCTGGGACCAACGTCCTGACTTTC.

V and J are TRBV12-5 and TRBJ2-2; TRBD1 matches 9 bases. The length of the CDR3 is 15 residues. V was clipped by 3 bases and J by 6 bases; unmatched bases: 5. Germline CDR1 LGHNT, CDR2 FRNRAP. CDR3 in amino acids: CASGLTQGAPGELFF. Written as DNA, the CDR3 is TGTGCTAGTGGTTTAACACAGGGGGCACCCGGGGAGCTGTTTTTT.

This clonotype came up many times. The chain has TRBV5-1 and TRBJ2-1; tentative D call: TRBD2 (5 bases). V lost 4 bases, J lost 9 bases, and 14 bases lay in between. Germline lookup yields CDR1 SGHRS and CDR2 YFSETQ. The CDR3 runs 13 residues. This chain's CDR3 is CASSVDARGEQFF. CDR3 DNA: TGCGCCAGCAGCGTGGACGCCCGGGGTGAGCAGTTCTTC.

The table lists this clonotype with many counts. The CDR3 DNA reads TGTGCCAGCAGAGGAAACAGGGGGCAGAGGGGCACTGAAGCTTTCTTT. Protein: CASRGNRGQRGTEAFF. The chain combines TRBV11-2 with TRBJ1-1; 9 positions match TRBD1. Germline CDR1 reads SGHAT; CDR2 reads FQNNGV. The ends lost 6 bases at V and 4 bases at J; junction bases unmatched: 12. The CDR3 runs 16 residues.

The CDR3 spells CASRPYGESGANVLTF. The CDR3 DNA follows: TGTGCCAGCAGGCCTTACGGGGAGTCCGGGGCCAACGTCCTGACTTTC. The chain uses TRBV2 and TRBJ2-6; maybe TRBD2 (5 bases). CDR1 and CDR2 (germline): SNHLY, FYNNEI. With 6 bases removed from V and 4 bases from J, the gap between germline ends came to 16 bases. The CDR3 sequence is 16 residues long.

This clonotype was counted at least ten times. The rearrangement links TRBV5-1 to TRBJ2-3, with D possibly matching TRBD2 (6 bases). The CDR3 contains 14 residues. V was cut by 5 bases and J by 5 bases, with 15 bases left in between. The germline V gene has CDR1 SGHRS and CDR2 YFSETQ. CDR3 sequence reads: CASSSFGTGDTQYF. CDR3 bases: TGCGCCAGCAGTTCTTTCGGGACTGGAGATACGCAGTATTTT.

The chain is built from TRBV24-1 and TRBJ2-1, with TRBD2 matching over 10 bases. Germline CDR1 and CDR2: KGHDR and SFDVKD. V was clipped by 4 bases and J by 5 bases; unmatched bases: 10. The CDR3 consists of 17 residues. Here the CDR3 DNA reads TGTGCCACCAGTGACTCTCCGACTAGCGGGCCTGACAATGAGCAGTTCTTC. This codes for CATSDSPTSGPDNEQFF.

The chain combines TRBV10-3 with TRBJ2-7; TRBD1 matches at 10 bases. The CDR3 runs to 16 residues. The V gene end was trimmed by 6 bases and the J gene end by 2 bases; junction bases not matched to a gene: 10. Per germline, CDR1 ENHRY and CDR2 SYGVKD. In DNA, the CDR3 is TGTGCCATCAGATCCGCTCAGGACAGGGGGACCTACGAGCAGTACTTC. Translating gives CAIRSAQDRGTYEQYF.

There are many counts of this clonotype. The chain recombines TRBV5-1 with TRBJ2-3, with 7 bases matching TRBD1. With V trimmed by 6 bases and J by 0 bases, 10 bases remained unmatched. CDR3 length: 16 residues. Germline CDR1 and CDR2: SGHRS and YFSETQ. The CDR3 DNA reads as TGCGCCAGCACTCGTTCCGGGACAGCTAGCACAGATACGCAGTATTTT. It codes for CASTRSGTASTDTQYF.